These 14 T cell receptor beta chains were all obtained from the same sample, sequenced in a study of cytomegalovirus exposure and HLA in healthy donors. PCR primers comprised 60 Vbeta and 13 Jbeta primers. TCRdb's table, derived via immunoSEQ multiplex PCR, lists solely in-frame clones and lacks some. The sample contains about 150,000 clones, around 82% of which appear only once. Specimen: PBMCs. These receptor sequences come from a woman aged 45-60 years in good health and CMV-seropositive.

The chain uses TRBV7-9 and TRBJ1-5; tentative D call: TRBD1 (6 bases). Germline CDR1 is SEHNR and CDR2 is FQNEAQ (reference sequence). CDR3 size: 15 residues. Deletions cut 5 bases from V and 1 base from J, with 12 bases between. The CDR3 DNA follows: TGTGCCAGCAGCCGACACAGGGTCAGCAATCAGCCCCAGCATTTT. Translated: CASSRHRVSNQPQHF.

This chain links TRBV7-6 with TRBJ1-5; D call uncertain. CDR1 SGHVS and CDR2 FNYEAQ come from the germline V gene. This CDR3 spans 17 amino acids. Trimming shortened V by 1 base and J by 1 base, and 14 bases separated the two germline ends. The CDR3 sequence is CASSLGVGGRSNQPQHF. Written as DNA, the CDR3 is TGTGCCAGCAGCTTAGGGGTAGGAGGGAGAAGCAATCAGCCCCAGCATTTT. The entire variable domain, with the rest obtained from reference TRBV7-6 and TRBJ1-5, is as follows: GAGVSQSPRYKVTKRGQDVALRCDPISGHVSLYWYRQALGQGPEFLTYFNYEAQQDKSGLPNDRFSAERPEGSISTLTIQRTEQRDSAMYRCASSLGVGGRSNQPQHFGDGTRLSIL.

This clone was observed once. V usage is TRBV5-1 and J usage is TRBJ2-7, with 12 bases aligning to TRBD2. This CDR3 has 15 residues. V shed 4 bases, J shed 2 bases, and the junction held 4 bases outside the gene matches. Germline V CDR1 and CDR2: SGHRS, YFSETQ. CDR3 sequence reads: CASSRTSGATYEQYF. CDR3 bases: TGCGCCAGCAGCCGGACTAGCGGGGCGACCTACGAGCAGTACTTC.

The rearrangement links TRBV30 to TRBJ2-7; no clear D gene. The CDR3 runs to 13 residues. Germline assignment: CDR1 GTSNPN and CDR2 SVGIG (reference sequence). The V end lost 4 bases, the J end lost 3 bases, and 13 bases lay between the germline ends. CDR3 coding DNA: TGTGCCTGGATACGAGACAACCGCTACGAGCAGTACTTC. It translates to CAWIRDNRYEQYF.

CDR3 sequence: CASSYLQGSEQYF. The CDR3 coding sequence is TGTGCCAGCAGTTACTTACAGGGTAGCGAGCAGTACTTC. The chain recombines TRBV6-5 with TRBJ2-7, with a possible D match to TRBD1 (6 bases). V was shortened by 1 base and J by 6 bases, with 10 bases between the two germline ends. Germline values: CDR1 MNHEY, CDR2 SVGAGI. This CDR3 is built from 13 residues.

The chain is built from TRBV2 and TRBJ2-1; D is perhaps TRBD1 (6 bases). Germline V lookup: CDR1 SNHLY, CDR2 FYNNEI. The CDR3 has 11 residues. Trimming left V 6 bases short and J 10 bases short, with 10 bases between. The CDR3: CASSGTGEQFF. Written as DNA, the CDR3 is TGTGCCAGCAGCGGTACAGGGGAGCAGTTCTTC.

This clone was seen a handful of times. The V gene is TRBV19, the J gene TRBJ1-5, with D maybe TRBD1 (6 bases). Looked up from germline, CDR1 is LNHDA and CDR2 is SQIVND (reference sequence). Trimming removed 2 bases from V and 6 bases from J, with 11 bases in between. This CDR3 region has 14 residues. The CDR3 DNA is TGTGCCAGTAGTATACGGGGGGGCTCTCAGCCCCAGCATTTT. Its protein is CASSIRGGSQPQHF.

The J gene is TRBJ2-5, the V gene TRBV7-2; 11 bases agree with TRBD1. V was pared by 3 bases and J by 5 bases, with 5 bases of the junction left unmatched. The CDR3 totals 15 residues. From germline, CDR1 is SGHTA and CDR2 FQGNSA. The DNA for the CDR3 is TGTGCCAGCAGCTTCGGACAGGGGGCGACGGAGACCCAGTACTTC. It encodes CASSFGQGATETQYF.

The CDR3 nucleotides read TGTGCCACCGGGACAGCCTATGGCTACACCTTC. Protein sequence: CATGTAYGYTF. The chain has TRBV19 and TRBJ1-2; 7 bases align to TRBD1. Germline V gene lookup returns CDR1 LNHDA and CDR2 SQIVND (reference sequence). The CDR3 covers 11 residues. V dropped 10 bases and J dropped 4; count of bases not matched to a gene: 3.

This clone came up a few times. V and J are TRBV4-1 and TRBJ2-7; possibly TRBD1 for D (6 bases). CDR1 and CDR2 from the germline V gene are MGHRA and YSYEKL. V was trimmed by 3 bases and J by 0 bases, leaving 12 bases between them. The CDR3 is 15 amino acids. CDR3 bases: TGCGCCAGCAGCCACCCTGACAGGTACTCCTACGAGCAGTACTTC. Its protein is CASSHPDRYSYEQYF.

The V and J genes are TRBV7-9 and TRBJ1-2; TRBD1 matches at 7 bases. This CDR3 comprises 13 residues. Trimming at V came to 8 bases and at J to 2 bases, leaving 5 bases not matched to a gene. Germline V gene lookup returns CDR1 SEHNR and CDR2 FQNEAQ (reference sequence). The CDR3 DNA reads as TGTGCCAGCGAGCAGGGGGGAAACTATGGCTACACCTTC. It codes for CASEQGGNYGYTF.

The count of this clone is one. This chain links TRBV2 with TRBJ2-3; 8 positions agree with TRBD1. In germline, CDR1 is SNHLY, CDR2 FYNNEI. The CDR3 length is 14 residues. V shed 5 bases, J shed 3 bases, and the junction held 4 bases outside the gene matches. In DNA form, the CDR3 reads TGTGCCAGCAGTAGGGACAGGCCAACAGATACGCAGTATTTT. It codes for CASSRDRPTDTQYF.

J is TRBJ2-3 and V is TRBV7-9; possible D gene TRBD2, 6 bases. Germline V gene data show CDR1 as SEHNR and CDR2 as FQNEAQ (reference sequence). Trimming stripped 6 bases from V and 1 base from J, with 11 bases between. This CDR3 is built from 14 residues. The CDR3 loop reads CASSPPGGTDTQYF. CDR3 bases: TGTGCCAGCAGTCCACCGGGGGGCACAGATACGCAGTATTTT. The full variable domain, with the rest looked up from reference TRBV7-9 and TRBJ2-3, is DTGVSQNPRHKITKRGQNVTFRCDPISEHNRLYWYRQTLGQGPEFLTYFQNEAQLEKSRLLSDRFSAERPKGSFSTLEIQRTEQGDSAMYLCASSPPGGTDTQYFGPGTRLTVL.

The chain is built from TRBV5-6 and TRBJ1-1; TRBD1 is a possible D gene (5 bases). V lost 2 bases and J lost 10, with 9 bases in between. CDR1 and CDR2 from the germline V gene are SGHDT and YYEEEE. The CDR3 totals 11 residues. Written as DNA, the CDR3 is TGTGCCAGCAGCTTCGGACAAGGAGCTTTCTTT. Its protein is CASSFGQGAFF.